This entry lists 5 T cell receptor beta chains sequenced from one sample in a study of PD-1 blockade in classical Hodgkin lymphoma. Here immunoSEQ multiplex PCR was the method, and the copy in TCRdb shows in-frame clones only, minus some. The top ten hold 2.5% to 3.5% of the sample, which has about 89,000 clones, 90% seen once. This sample's time point: cycle 4 day 1 (C4D1), after 6 weeks of nivolumab. Each of the patients experienced relapse following autologous stem cell transplantation, and their brentuximab vedotin exposure differed. Sequenced here: peripheral blood mononuclear cells (PBMCs), sampled before the fourth cycle of nivolumab. Receptors were obtained from a human donor with classical Hodgkin lymphoma.

The CDR3: CSLSGGGRQQETQYF. In DNA form, the CDR3 reads TGCAGCCTCAGTGGGGGGGGACGGCAACAAGAGACCCAGTACTTC. The chain uses TRBV29-1 and TRBJ2-5, with 7 bases identical to TRBD2. In germline, CDR1 is SQVTM, CDR2 ANQGSEA. There are 15 residues in the CDR3. Trimming cost V 8 bases and J 2 bases; bases outside gene matches: 14.

The chain links TRBV7-2 to TRBJ2-7; D possibly corresponds to TRBD1 (6 bases). V lost 2 bases and J 9 bases, leaving 20 bases between the germline ends. Germline CDR1 reads SGHTA; CDR2 reads FQGNSA. This CDR3 is 15 amino acids long. The CDR3 region has the DNA TGTGCCAGCAGCTTACCGGGACAATTTCCCTTCGGGCAGTACTTC. Translated: CASSLPGQFPFGQYF. The whole variable domain, filled in from reference TRBV7-2 and TRBJ2-7, reads GAGVSQSPSNKVTEKGKDVELRCDPISGHTALYWYRQSLGQGLEFLIYFQGNSAPDKSGLPSDRFSAERTGGSVSTLTIQRTQQEDSAVYLCASSLPGQFPFGQYFGPGTRLTVT.

The rearrangement joins TRBV18 to TRBJ1-2; TRBD1 matches 7 bases. Looked up from germline, CDR1 is KGHSH and CDR2 is LQKENI. With 3 bases clipped from V and 3 bases from J, the junction kept 7 bases outside the gene matches. This CDR3 region has 15 residues. As DNA, the CDR3 is TGTGCCAGCTCACCGAACAGACAGGGTGACTATGGCTACACCTTC. Translation: CASSPNRQGDYGYTF.

This sequence joins TRBV5-6 and TRBJ2-7; 11 positions agree with TRBD2. CDR1 and CDR2 from the germline V gene are SGHDT and YYEEEE. The junction had 9 bases not matched to a gene; V was cut back by 4 bases and J by 3 bases. The CDR3 is 16 amino acids. CDR3 DNA: TGTGCCAGCAGCGACGGACTAGCGGGCGTACACTACGAGCAGTACTTC. It encodes CASSDGLAGVHYEQYF. Full variable domain (missing parts from reference TRBV5-6 and TRBJ2-7): DAGVTQSPTHLIKTRGQQVTLRCSPKSGHDTVSWYQQALGQGPQFIFQYYEEEERQRGNFPDRFSGHQFPNYSSELNVNALLLGDSALYLCASSDGLAGVHYEQYFGPGTRLTVT.

This chain connects TRBV4-3 to TRBJ2-3; 9 bases map to TRBD2. Trimming at V came to 4 bases and at J to 0 bases, leaving 2 bases not matched to a gene. Germline lookup yields CDR1 LGHNA and CDR2 YSLEER. CDR3 length: 15 residues. The CDR3 DNA reads as TGCGCCAGCAGCCTGGGACTAGCTAGCACAGATACGCAGTATTTT. This sequence encodes CASSLGLASTDTQYF.